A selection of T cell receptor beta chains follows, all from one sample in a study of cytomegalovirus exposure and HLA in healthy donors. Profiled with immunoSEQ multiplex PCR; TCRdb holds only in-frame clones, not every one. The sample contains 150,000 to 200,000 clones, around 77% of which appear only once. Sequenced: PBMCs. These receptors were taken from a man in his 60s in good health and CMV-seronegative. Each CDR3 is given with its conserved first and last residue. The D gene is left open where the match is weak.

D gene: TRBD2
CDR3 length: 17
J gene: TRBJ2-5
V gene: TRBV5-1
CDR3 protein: CASSPAGLAGGRETQYF

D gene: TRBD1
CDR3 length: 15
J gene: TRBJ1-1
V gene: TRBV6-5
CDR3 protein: CASSYAGGGVTEAFF

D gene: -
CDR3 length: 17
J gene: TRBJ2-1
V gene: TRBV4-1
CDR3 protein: CASSQGGRGSTYNEQFF

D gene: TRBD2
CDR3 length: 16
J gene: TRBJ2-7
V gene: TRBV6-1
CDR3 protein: CASSESLAGGPYEQYF

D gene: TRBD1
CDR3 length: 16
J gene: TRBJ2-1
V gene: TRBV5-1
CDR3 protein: CASSLGTGVNYNEQFF

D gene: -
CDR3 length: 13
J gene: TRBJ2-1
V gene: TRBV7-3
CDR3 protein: CASSLAEGGGEFF

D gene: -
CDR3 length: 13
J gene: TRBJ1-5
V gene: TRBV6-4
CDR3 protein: CASSLGLNQPQHF

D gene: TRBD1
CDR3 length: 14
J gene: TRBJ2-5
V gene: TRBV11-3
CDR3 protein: CASSRDRSQETQYF

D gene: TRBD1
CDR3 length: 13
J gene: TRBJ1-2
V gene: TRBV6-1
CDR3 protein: CASRLDRIYGYTF

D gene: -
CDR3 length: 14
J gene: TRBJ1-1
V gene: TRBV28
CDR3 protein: CASSPSLGNTEAFF

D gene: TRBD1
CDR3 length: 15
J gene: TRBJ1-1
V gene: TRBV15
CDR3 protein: CATNLGTGQNTEAFF

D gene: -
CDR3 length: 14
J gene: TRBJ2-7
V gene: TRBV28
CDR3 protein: CASSLLQEAYEQYF

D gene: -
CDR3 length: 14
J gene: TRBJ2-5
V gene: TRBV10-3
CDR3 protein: CAISESRGSETQYF